This TCR beta chain was observed in a study of shared clonotypes between healthy human individuals. The study, taken as a whole, reports: Naive CD4 clonotypes were shared across a handful of donors at around 5%.

As to this clone: What it binds is unknown.

An assay was performed, and its level was deep. Clones were read by immunoSEQ multiplex PCR, and TCRdb kept only the in-frame ones, dropping some. The sample has more than 2,000,000 clones, roughly 93% seen once; the top ten hold 0.39%. Trimming took 6 bases from V and 7 from J, leaving 10 bases between them. The CDR3 consists of 12 residues. Germline V gives CDR1 SGHRS, CDR2 YFSETQ. This TCR was sampled from a man aged 18 to 29 in good health. Some clones in this sample may be carry-over from other donors' samples. Sequenced material: naive CD4+ T cells from PBMCs. Subset reported: CD45RA+ positively selected. The chain links TRBV5-1 to TRBJ2-2; D tentatively fits TRBD1 or TRBD2 (5 bases each). DNA of the CDR3: TGCGCCAGCAAGGGACCCAACGGGGAGCTGTTTTTT. Translation: CASKGPNGELFF.